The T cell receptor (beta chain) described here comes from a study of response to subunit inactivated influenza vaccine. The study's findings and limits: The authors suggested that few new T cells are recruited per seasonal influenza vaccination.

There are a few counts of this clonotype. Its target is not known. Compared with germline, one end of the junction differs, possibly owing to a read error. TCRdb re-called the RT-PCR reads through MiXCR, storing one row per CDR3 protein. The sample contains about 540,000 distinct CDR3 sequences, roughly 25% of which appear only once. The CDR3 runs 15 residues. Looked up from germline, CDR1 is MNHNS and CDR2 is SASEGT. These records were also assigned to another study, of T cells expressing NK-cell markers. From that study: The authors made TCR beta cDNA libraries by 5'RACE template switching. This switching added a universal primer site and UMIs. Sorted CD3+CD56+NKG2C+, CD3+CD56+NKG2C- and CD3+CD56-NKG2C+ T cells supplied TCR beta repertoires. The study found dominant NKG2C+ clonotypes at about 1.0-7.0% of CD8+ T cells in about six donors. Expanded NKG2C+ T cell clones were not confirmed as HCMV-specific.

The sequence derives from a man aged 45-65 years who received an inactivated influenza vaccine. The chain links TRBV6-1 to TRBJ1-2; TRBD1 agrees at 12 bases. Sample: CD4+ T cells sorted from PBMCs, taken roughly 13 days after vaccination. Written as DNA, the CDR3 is TGTGCCAGCAGAGAAGGGACAGGGGGCAACTATGGCTACACCTTC. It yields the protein CASREGTGGNYGYTF.